This entry lists 10 T cell receptor beta chains sequenced from one sample in a study of OX40 agonist ivuxolimab in advanced cancers. Sequenced by immunoSEQ multiplex PCR; TCRdb stores in-frame clones only, minus some. The table lists tens of thousands of clones, 80% to 90% of them singletons, with 14% in the top ten. Sequences were derived from CD4+ or CD8+ T cells sorted from blood, sampled in a trial of the OX40 agonist ivuxolimab. Receptor source: an adult with an advanced solid tumor such as melanoma, head and neck, liver or kidney cancer.

The chain uses TRBV5-4 and TRBJ2-5, with D possibly being TRBD1 (6 bases). Germline-derived CDR1 and CDR2 are SGHNT and YYREEE (reference sequence). This CDR3 has 13 residues. V dropped 0 bases and J dropped 5 bases, with 8 bases sitting between them. The CDR3 is CASSLGGLETQYF. For the CDR3, the DNA is TGTGCCAGCAGCTTGGGGGGGCTGGAGACCCAGTACTTC.

The chain carries TRBV11-1 and TRBJ2-2; D assignment may be TRBD1 or TRBD2 (5 bases each). V lost 0 bases to trimming and J lost 6 bases, with 8 bases between them. Germline V gives CDR1 SGHAT, CDR2 FQDESV (reference sequence). CDR3 length: 14 amino acids. The CDR3 DNA follows: TGTGCCAGCAGCTTAGCGAGGGGACCCGGGGAGCTGTTTTTT. Amino acid sequence: CASSLARGPGELFF.

The J gene is TRBJ1-1, the V gene TRBV5-1, with 9 bases lining up with TRBD1. The germline V gene has CDR1 SGHRS and CDR2 YFSETQ. The CDR3 is 15 residues long. V lost 4 bases, J lost 0 bases, and 4 bases stayed unmatched. DNA for the CDR3: TGCGCCAGCAGCGCCGGACAGGGGCTGAACACTGAAGCTTTCTTT. Amino acid sequence: CASSAGQGLNTEAFF.

The chain is built from TRBV19 and TRBJ2-7, with TRBD2 identical over 9 bases. J was trimmed by 4 bases and V by 4 bases; bases with no gene match: 8. From germline, CDR1 is LNHDA and CDR2 SQIVND (reference sequence). The CDR3 runs 15 residues. CDR3 residues: CASSSYSGSMYEQYF. The CDR3 nucleotides read TGTGCCAGTAGTAGCTATAGCGGGAGTATGTACGAGCAGTACTTC.

The CDR3, as DNA: TGCGCCAGCAGCTTGGGAGACTCTGGAAACACCATATATTTT. It specifies CASSLGDSGNTIYF. This chain connects TRBV5-1 to TRBJ1-3; D gene ambiguous. CDR3 length equals 14 residues. V lost 0 bases and J 0 bases, leaving 4 bases between the germline ends. Germline lookup yields CDR1 SGHRS and CDR2 YFSETQ.

The chain combines TRBV4-1 with TRBJ2-3; the D is unclear. The CDR3 extends over 11 amino acids. V was clipped by 8 bases and J by 5 bases, with 8 bases between them. Germline CDR1 and CDR2: MGHRA and YSYEKL. CDR3 residues: CASGSGDTQYF. The DNA of the CDR3 is TGCGCCAGCGGCTCGGGAGATACGCAGTATTTT.

This clone was picked up one time. The chain links TRBV14 to TRBJ1-2; D gene ambiguous. This CDR3 is 14 amino acids long. Trimming left V 4 bases short and J 6 bases short, with 15 bases between. Per germline, CDR1 SGHDN and CDR2 FVKESK. The CDR3 sequence: CASSPSPFRDGYTF. DNA for the CDR3: TGTGCCAGCAGCCCATCCCCTTTTCGGGATGGCTACACCTTC.

The V gene is TRBV11-2, the J gene TRBJ1-3, with D maybe TRBD1 (6 bases). CDR1 is SGHAT, CDR2 FQNNGV, per germline. The CDR3 is made up of 15 amino acids. V was trimmed by 0 bases and J by 7 bases, leaving 13 bases between them. The CDR3 protein is CASSLEQGRSNTIYF. In DNA form, the CDR3 reads TGTGCCAGCAGCTTAGAACAGGGAAGGTCGAACACCATATATTTT.

This rearrangement joins TRBV6-5 to TRBJ2-3, with D perhaps TRBD2 (5 bases). Germline values: CDR1 MNHEY, CDR2 SVGAGI. This CDR3 region has 14 residues. V lost 0 bases and J lost 3, with 7 bases in between. CDR3 sequence: CASSYSGGTDTQYF. In DNA, the CDR3 is TGTGCCAGCAGTTACTCAGGCGGGACAGATACGCAGTATTTT.

The rearrangement uses TRBV7-2 and TRBJ2-7, with 11 bases lining up with TRBD2. The germline gives CDR1 SGHTA, CDR2 FQGNSA. The CDR3 has 17 residues. The J segment lost 1 base and the V segment lost 3 bases, leaving 8 bases of the junction unmatched. CDR3 in amino acids: CASSFPSSGGSSYEQYF. The CDR3 bases are TGTGCCAGCAGCTTCCCCTCTAGCGGGGGGTCTTCCTACGAGCAGTACTTC.